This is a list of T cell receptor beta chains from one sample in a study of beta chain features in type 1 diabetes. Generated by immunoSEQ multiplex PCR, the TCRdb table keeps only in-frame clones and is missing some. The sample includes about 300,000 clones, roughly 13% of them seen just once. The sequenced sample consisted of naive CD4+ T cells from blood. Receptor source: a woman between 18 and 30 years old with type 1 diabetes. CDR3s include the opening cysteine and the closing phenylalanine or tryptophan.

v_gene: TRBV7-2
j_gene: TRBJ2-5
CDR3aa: CASSPGTSGMETQYF

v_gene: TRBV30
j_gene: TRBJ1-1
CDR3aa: CAWSLTGRGSTEAFF

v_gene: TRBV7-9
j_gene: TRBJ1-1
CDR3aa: CASSLAGWGDTEAFF

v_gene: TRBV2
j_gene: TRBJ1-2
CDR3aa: CASGDSYGYTF

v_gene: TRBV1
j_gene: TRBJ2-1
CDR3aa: CTTGGVVGGGYNEQFF

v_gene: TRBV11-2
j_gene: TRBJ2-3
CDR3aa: CASSLRTSGSSTDTQYF

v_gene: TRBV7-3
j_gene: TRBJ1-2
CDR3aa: CASSLQGSVYYGYTF

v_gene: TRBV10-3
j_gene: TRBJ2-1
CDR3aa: CAISLREGNEQFF

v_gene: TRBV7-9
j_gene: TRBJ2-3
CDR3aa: CASSFRLPSTDTQYF

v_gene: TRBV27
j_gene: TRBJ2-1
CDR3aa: CASSQRSWERARGNEQFF

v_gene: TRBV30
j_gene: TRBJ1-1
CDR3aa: CAQQQGRGTEAFF

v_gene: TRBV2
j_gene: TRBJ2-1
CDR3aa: CASSPREPYNEQFF

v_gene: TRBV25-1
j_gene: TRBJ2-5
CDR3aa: CASSESGVVETQYF

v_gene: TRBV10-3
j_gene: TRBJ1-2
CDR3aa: CAISSFRESSYGYTF

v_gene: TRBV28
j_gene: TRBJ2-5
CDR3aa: CASSWEGLWETQYF

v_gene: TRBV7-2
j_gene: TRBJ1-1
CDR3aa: CASSLGTPGDTEAFF

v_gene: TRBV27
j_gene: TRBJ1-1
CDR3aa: CASSLSITRMNTEAFF

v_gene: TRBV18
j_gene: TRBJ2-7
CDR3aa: CASSLNRASRGEQYF

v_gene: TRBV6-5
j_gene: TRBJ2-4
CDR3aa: CASSTGQSNIQYF

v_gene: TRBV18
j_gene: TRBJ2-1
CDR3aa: CASSPPRDRGQSEQFF

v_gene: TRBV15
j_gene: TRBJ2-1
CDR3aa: CATSNLAGPGNEQFF

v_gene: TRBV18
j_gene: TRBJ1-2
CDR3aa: CASSSTANYGYTF

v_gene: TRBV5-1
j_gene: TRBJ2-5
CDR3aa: CASSVGASLVETQYF

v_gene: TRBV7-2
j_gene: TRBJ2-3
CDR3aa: CASSPDSDTQYF

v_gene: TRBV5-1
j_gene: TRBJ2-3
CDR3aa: CASSAGDRNADTQYF

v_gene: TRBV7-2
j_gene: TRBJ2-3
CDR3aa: CASSLRLAGSTDTQYF

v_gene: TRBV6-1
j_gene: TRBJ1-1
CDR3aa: CASSLDRGGTEAFF

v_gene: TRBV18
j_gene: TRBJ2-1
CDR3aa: CASSGGTNEQFF

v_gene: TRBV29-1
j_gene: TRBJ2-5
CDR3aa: CSVALRLSQETQYF

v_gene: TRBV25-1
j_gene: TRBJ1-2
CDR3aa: CASSDSTGGDYGYTF

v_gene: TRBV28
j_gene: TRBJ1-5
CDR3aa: CASRIQGANQPQHF

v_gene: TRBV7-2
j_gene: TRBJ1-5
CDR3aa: CASSLGGQGAWQPQHF

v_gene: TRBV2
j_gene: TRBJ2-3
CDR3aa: CASSEEEVTDTQYF

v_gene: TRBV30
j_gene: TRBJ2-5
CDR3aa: CAWSRWTGGETQYF

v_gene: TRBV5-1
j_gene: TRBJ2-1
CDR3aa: CASSPRSGAYNEQFF

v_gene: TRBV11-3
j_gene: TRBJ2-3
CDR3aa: CASSLGLAHGTDTQYF

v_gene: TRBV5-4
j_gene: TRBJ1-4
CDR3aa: CASSLIGGREKLFF

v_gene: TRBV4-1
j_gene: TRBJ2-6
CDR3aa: CASSQGSGVSGRGANVLTF

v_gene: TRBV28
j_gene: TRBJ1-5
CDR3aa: CASRDTGLFQPQHF

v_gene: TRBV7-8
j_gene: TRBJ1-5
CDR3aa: CASKRFGIPSNQPQHF

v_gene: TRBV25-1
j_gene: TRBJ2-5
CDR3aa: CASSTTPGQGAHETQYF

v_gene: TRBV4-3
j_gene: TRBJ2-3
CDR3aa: CASSHRGPGTSTDTQYF

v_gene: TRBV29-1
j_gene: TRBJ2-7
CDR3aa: CSVRGQTYEQYF

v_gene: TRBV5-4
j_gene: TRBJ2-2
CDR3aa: CASSLVHSNTGELFF

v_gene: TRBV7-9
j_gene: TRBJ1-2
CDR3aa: CASTRTGDYYGYTF

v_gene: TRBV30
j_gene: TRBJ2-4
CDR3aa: CAWSVLTPSGKNIQYF

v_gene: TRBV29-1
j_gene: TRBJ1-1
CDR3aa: CSGSVRQGNTEAFF

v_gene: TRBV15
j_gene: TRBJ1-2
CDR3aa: CATSAGGANYGYTF

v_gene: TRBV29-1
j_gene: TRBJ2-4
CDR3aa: CSVENLPGGSNIQYF